The source of this T cell receptor (beta chain) is a study of post-analysis software for immune sequencing data. V was cut by 1 base and J by 2 bases, with 9 bases left in between. Germline V CDR1 and CDR2: SEHNR, FQNEAQ (reference sequence). The CDR3 extends over 14 amino acids. Unique molecular identifiers were carried by the TCR beta cDNA libraries. TCRdb re-analysed the PCR reads in MiXCR, keeping a single row per CDR3 protein. The sample holds 700,000 to 900,000 distinct CDR3 sequences; under 60% are singletons and the top ten take 4% to 5%. Points from the study as a whole: Patients had higher frequencies than controls of a few TRBV segments, including TRBV5-6, TRBV5-1 and TRBV20-1. Strong co-clustering by F measure linked samples that shared a preparation batch. Patients with multiple sclerosis recorded significantly lower normalized Chao1 diversity than controls, the study found.

Note on this clonotype: Its target is unknown.

The sequencing sample was made of blood. V is TRBV7-9 and J is TRBJ2-7; D not resolved. This receptor was identified in a girl aged 5 to 17 with multiple sclerosis. CDR3 loop: CASSLGIGPYEQYF. As DNA, the CDR3 is TGTGCCAGCAGCTTAGGGATCGGCCCCTACGAGCAGTACTTC.